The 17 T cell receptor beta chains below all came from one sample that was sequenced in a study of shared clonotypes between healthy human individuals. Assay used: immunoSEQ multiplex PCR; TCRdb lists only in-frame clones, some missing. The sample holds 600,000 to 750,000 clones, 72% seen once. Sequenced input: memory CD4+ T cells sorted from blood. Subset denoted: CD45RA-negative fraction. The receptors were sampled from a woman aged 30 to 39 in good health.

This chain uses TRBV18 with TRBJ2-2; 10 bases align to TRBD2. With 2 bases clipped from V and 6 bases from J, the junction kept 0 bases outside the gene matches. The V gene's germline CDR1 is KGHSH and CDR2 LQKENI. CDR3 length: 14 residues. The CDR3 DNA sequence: TGTGCCAGCTCACCAGGACTAGCGGCCGGGGAGCTGTTTTTT. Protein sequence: CASSPGLAAGELFF.

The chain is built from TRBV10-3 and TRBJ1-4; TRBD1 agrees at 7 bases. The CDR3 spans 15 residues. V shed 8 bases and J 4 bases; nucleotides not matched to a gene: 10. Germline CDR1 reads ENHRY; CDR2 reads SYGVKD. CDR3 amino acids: CAIARGTALNEKLFF. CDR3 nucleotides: TGTGCCATCGCTCGCGGGACAGCCCTTAATGAAAAACTGTTTTTT.

CDR3 region: CASSPFRDTYGYTF. In DNA, the CDR3 is TGTGCCAGCTCACCCTTCCGGGACACCTATGGCTACACCTTC. V usage is TRBV18 and J usage is TRBJ1-2; tentatively, D is TRBD1 (6 bases). Looked up from germline, CDR1 is KGHSH and CDR2 is LQKENI. This CDR3 is built from 14 residues. Deletions cut 3 bases from V and 4 bases from J, with 12 bases between. The entire variable domain, with the rest obtained from reference TRBV18 and TRBJ1-2, is as follows: NAGVMQNPRHLVRRRGQEARLRCSPMKGHSHVYWYRQLPEEGLKFMVYLQKENIIDESGMPKERFSAEFPKEGPSILRIQQVVRGDSAAYFCASSPFRDTYGYTFGSGTRLTVV.

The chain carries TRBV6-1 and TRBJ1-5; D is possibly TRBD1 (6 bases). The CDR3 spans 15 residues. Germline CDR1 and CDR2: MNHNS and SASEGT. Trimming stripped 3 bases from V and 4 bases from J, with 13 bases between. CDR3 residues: CASSDYGGRNQPQHF. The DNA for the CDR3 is TGTGCCAGCAGTGATTATGGGGGCCGAAATCAGCCCCAGCATTTT.

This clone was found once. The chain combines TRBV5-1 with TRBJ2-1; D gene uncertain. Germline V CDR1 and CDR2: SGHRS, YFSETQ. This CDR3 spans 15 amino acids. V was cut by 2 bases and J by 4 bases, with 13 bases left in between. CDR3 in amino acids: CASSFTQTPYNEQFF. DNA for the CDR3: TGCGCCAGCAGCTTTACCCAAACCCCTTACAATGAGCAGTTCTTC. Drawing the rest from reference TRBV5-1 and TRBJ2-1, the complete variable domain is KAGVTQTPRYLIKTRGQQVTLSCSPISGHRSVSWYQQTPGQGLQFLFEYFSETQRNKGNFPGRFSGRQFSNSRSEMNVSTLELGDSALYLCASSFTQTPYNEQFFGPGTRLTVL.

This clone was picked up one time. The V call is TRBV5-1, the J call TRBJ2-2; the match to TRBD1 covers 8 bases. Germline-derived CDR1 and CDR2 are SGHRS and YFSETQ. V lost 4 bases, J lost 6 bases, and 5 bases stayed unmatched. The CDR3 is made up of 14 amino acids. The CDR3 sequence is CASSPGDRPGELFF. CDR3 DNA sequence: TGCGCCAGCAGCCCGGGGGACAGGCCCGGGGAGCTGTTTTTT.

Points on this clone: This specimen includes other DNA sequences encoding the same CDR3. CDR3 in amino acids: CASSAQRDTEAFF. DNA for the CDR3: TGTGCCAGCAGTGCTCAGAGGGACACTGAAGCTTTCTTT. V gene TRBV7-2 combines with J gene TRBJ1-1; D unresolved. Looked up from germline, CDR1 is SGHTA and CDR2 is FQGNSA. V gave up 6 bases and J gave up 3 bases, with 11 bases separating them. CDR3 length: 13 amino acids.

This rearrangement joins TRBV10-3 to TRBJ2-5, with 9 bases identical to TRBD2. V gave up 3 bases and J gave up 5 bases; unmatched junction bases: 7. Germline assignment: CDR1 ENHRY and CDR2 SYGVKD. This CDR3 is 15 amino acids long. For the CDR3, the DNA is TGTGCCATCAGTGAAGTAGCGGGAGTACATGAGACCCAGTACTTC. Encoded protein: CAISEVAGVHETQYF.

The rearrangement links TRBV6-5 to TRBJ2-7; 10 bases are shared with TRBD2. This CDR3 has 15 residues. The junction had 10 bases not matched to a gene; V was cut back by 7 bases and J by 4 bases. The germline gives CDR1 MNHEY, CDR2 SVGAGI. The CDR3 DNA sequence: TGTGCCAGCACCCGAGCTAGCGGGAGTGGGTACGAGCAGTACTTC. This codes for CASTRASGSGYEQYF.

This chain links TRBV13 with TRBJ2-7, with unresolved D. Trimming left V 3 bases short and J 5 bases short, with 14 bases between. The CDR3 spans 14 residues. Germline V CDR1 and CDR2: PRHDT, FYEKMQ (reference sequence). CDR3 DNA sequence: TGTGCCAGCAGCTTTGGAAGGGAAGTCCACGAGCAGTACTTC. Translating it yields CASSFGREVHEQYF.

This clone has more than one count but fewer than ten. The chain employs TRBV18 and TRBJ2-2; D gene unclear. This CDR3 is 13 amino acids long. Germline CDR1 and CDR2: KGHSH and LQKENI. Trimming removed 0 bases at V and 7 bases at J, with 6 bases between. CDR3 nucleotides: TGTGCCAGCTCACCACCCGACGGCGGGGAGCTGTTTTTT. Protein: CASSPPDGGELFF.

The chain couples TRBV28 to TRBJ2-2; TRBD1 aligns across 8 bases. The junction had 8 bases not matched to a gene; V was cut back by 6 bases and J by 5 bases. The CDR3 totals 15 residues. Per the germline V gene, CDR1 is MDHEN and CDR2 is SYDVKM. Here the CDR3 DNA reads TGTGCCAGCAGGCCTCAGGGGGCGGGGACCGGGGAGCTGTTTTTT. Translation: CASRPQGAGTGELFF.

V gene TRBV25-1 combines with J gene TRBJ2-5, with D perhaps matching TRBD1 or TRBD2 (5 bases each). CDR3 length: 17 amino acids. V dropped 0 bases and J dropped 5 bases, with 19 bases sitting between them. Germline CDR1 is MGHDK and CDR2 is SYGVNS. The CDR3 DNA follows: TGTGCCAGCAGTGAATATATTCGTGGGGGACCGGGTGAGACCCAGTACTTC. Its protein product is CASSEYIRGGPGETQYF. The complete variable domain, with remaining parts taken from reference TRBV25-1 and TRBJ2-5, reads EADIYQTPRYLVIGTGKKITLECSQTMGHDKMYWYQQDPGMELHLIHYSYGVNSTEKGDLSSESTVSRIRTEHFPLTLESARPSHTSQYLCASSEYIRGGPGETQYFGPGTRLLVL.

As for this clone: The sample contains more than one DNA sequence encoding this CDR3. The CDR3 DNA follows: TGTGCCAGCAGCCCGGAGGGGGAGACCCAGTACTTC. This encodes CASSPEGETQYF. The rearrangement links TRBV11-2 to TRBJ2-5, with D perhaps TRBD2 (6 bases). Trimming stripped 5 bases from V and 5 bases from J, with 9 bases between. The CDR3 is 12 amino acids. Germline values: CDR1 SGHAT, CDR2 FQNNGV.

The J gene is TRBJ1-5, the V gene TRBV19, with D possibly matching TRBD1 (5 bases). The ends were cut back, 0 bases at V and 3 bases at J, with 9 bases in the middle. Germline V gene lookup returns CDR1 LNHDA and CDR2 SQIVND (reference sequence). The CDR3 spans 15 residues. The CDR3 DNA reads TGTGCCAGTAGTATAGATGCCAGGGTCAATCAGCCCCAGCATTTT. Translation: CASSIDARVNQPQHF. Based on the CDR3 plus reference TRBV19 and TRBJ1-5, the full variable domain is DGGITQSPKYLFRKEGQNVTLSCEQNLNHDAMYWYRQDPGQGLRLIYYSQIVNDFQKGDIAEGYSVSREKKESFPLTVTSAQKNPTAFYLCASSIDARVNQPQHFGDGTRLSIL.

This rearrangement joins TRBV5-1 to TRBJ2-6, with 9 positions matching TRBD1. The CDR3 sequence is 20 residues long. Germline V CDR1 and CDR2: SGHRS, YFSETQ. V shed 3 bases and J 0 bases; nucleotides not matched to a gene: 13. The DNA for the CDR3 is TGCGCCAGCAGCTCGGACAGGGGCGCCTATATACCCTCTGGGGCCAACGTCCTGACTTTC. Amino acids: CASSSDRGAYIPSGANVLTF.

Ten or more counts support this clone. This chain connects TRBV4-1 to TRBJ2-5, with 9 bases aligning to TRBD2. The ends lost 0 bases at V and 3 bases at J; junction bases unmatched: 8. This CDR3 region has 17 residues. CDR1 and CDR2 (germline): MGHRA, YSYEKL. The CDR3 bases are TGCGCCAGCAGCCAAGATTTAGCGGGAGAAACTGAAGAGACCCAGTACTTC. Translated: CASSQDLAGETEETQYF.